Below, 3 T cell receptor beta chains from the same sample are listed, as sequenced in a study of shared clonotypes between healthy human individuals. Assay: immunoSEQ multiplex PCR; the TCRdb copy retains only in-frame clones and omits some. The sample records about 1.1 million clones, more than 75% being singletons. Sequencing was performed on memory CD4+ T cells from PBMCs. Regarding subset: CD45RA-negative fraction. These receptors were obtained from a man between 18 and 35 years old in good health. Some clones in this sample may be carry-over from other donors' samples.

This clone was detected only a few times. V and J are TRBV5-4 and TRBJ2-1, with 7 positions matching TRBD2. This CDR3 has 17 residues. Trimming at V came to 3 bases and at J to 8 bases, leaving 17 bases not matched to a gene. CDR1 is SGHNT, CDR2 YYREEE, per germline (reference sequence). The CDR3 nucleotides are TGTGCCAGCAGCTCGGCGCCTACTAGCGAATGGCTGGATGAGCAGTTCTTC. Protein: CASSSAPTSEWLDEQFF.

The gene calls are TRBV5-1 and TRBJ2-1; the match to TRBD2 covers 9 bases. Germline V gives CDR1 SGHRS, CDR2 YFSETQ. V gave up 5 bases and J gave up 1 base; unmatched junction bases: 10. The CDR3 extends over 17 amino acids. CDR3 DNA sequence: TGCGCCAGCAGAGTCTCCTCTAGCGGGATATCCTACAATGAGCAGTTCTTC. This sequence encodes CASRVSSSGISYNEQFF.

This clone was counted between two and nine times. The sample holds other DNA sequences that translate to the same CDR3. The genes are TRBV20-1 and TRBJ1-1; D gene uncertain. This CDR3 region has 11 residues. V dropped 6 bases and J dropped 1 base, with 6 bases sitting between them. Germline CDR1 DFQATT, CDR2 SNEGSKA (reference sequence). The CDR3 spells CSAPRNTEAFF. The CDR3 nucleotides are TGCAGTGCACCAAGGAACACTGAAGCTTTCTTT.